The 21 T cell receptor beta chains given below trace back to one sample, sequenced in a study of blood T cell repertoires in COVID-19. Sequenced by immunoSEQ multiplex PCR; TCRdb stores in-frame clones only, minus some. The table records 150,000 to 200,000 clones, around 81% of them present only once. The sequencing sample was made of peripheral blood. The receptor source for this set is a woman of 80 years or more with COVID-19, enrolled during active disease.

This clone was counted many times. The chain couples TRBV5-1 to TRBJ2-7; 9 bases agree with TRBD1. Trimming cost V 4 bases and J 7 bases; bases outside gene matches: 12. This CDR3 comprises 15 residues. Germline lookup yields CDR1 SGHRS and CDR2 YFSETQ. CDR3 sequence: CASSPSRDRALEQYF. In nucleotides, the CDR3 is TGCGCCAGCAGCCCGTCCCGGGACAGGGCCCTAGAGCAGTACTTC.

This chain links TRBV2 with TRBJ1-1; D unclear. Trimming shortened V by 7 bases and J by 0 bases, and 12 bases separated the two germline ends. The CDR3 is made up of 14 amino acids. CDR1 and CDR2 from the germline V gene are SNHLY and FYNNEI. This CDR3 is CASIWTGVNTEAFF. The CDR3 bases are TGTGCCAGCATCTGGACGGGAGTGAACACTGAAGCTTTCTTT.

This clone was seen a few times. The chain recombines TRBV9 with TRBJ1-1; perhaps TRBD1 as D (5 bases). CDR3 size: 14 residues. In germline, CDR1 is SGDLS, CDR2 YYNGEE. V lost 4 bases and J 4 bases, leaving 14 bases between the germline ends. As DNA, the CDR3 is TGTGCCAGCAGCCGGTCGGGGGGTCCCACTGAAGCTTTCTTT. It codes for CASSRSGGPTEAFF.

The chain combines TRBV5-4 with TRBJ2-1; the D gene is possibly TRBD2 (6 bases). This CDR3 has 15 residues. V lost 0 bases and J lost 7, with 14 bases in between. Per the germline V gene, CDR1 is SGHNT and CDR2 is YYREEE (reference sequence). The CDR3 sequence: CASSLGRGLINEQFF. The CDR3 bases are TGTGCCAGCAGCTTGGGTCGGGGACTGATAAATGAGCAGTTCTTC.

The chain links TRBV10-3 to TRBJ1-6, with D possibly matching TRBD1 (5 bases). Germline V CDR1 and CDR2: ENHRY, SYGVKD. This CDR3 region has 16 residues. Between the trimmed V and J ends, which lost 0 bases and 1 base, there was a span of 7 bases. CDR3 bases: TGTGCCATCAGTGAGTCGAAGGGGTCCTATAATTCACCCCTCCACTTT. It is translated as CAISESKGSYNSPLHF.

This sequence joins TRBV19 and TRBJ2-7, with TRBD1 matching over 7 bases. Trimming cost V 7 bases and J 3 bases; bases outside gene matches: 3. The CDR3 spans 12 residues. The germline V gene has CDR1 LNHDA and CDR2 SQIVND (reference sequence). The CDR3 DNA follows: TGTGCCAGTATAGCAGGGGGCTACGAGCAGTACTTC. It specifies CASIAGGYEQYF.

CDR3 residues: CASSPPGAAIEKLFF. CDR3 in DNA: TGTGCCAGCAGCCCGCCAGGGGCTGCTATCGAAAAACTGTTTTTT. This sequence joins TRBV7-9 and TRBJ1-4; TRBD1 might be the D (6 bases). CDR1 is SEHNR and CDR2 is FQNEAQ in the germline V gene (reference sequence). This CDR3 spans 15 amino acids. V lost 5 bases, J lost 8 bases, and 18 bases lay in between.

V is TRBV7-8 and J is TRBJ2-3; the match to TRBD2 covers 13 bases. CDR3 length: 21 amino acids. Losses at the gene ends were 5 bases for V and 5 bases for J; bases not matched to a gene: 22. Germline V CDR1 and CDR2: SGHVS, FQNEAQ. CDR3 nucleotide sequence: TGTGCCAGCAGCCCTAGGGCGCGGCAGGGGGGGACTAGCGGGAAAGGAGATACGCAGTATTTT. This translates into CASSPRARQGGTSGKGDTQYF.

The chain employs TRBV6-5 and TRBJ1-2; 7 nucleotides line up with TRBD1. The CDR3 has 14 amino acids. The V segment lost 9 bases and the J segment 5 bases; nucleotides outside the gene matches: 12. Germline-derived CDR1 and CDR2 are MNHEY and SVGAGI. The CDR3 coding sequence is TGTGCCAGTAGCTACGGGACAGTTAGATATGGCTACACCTTC. Its translation: CASSYGTVRYGYTF.

The chain employs TRBV6-4 and TRBJ1-5; weak D call: TRBD1 (5 bases). This CDR3 is built from 15 residues. V lost 3 bases and J lost 7, with 16 bases in between. Germline V gene lookup returns CDR1 MRHNA and CDR2 SNTAGT. The chain's CDR3 is CASSETAGLNQPQHF. CDR3 bases: TGTGCCAGCAGTGAGACAGCAGGTCTAAACCAGCCCCAGCATTTT.

This chain links TRBV27 with TRBJ1-4; 7 bases fit TRBD1. CDR3 length equals 15 residues. Losses at the gene ends were 6 bases for V and 5 bases for J; bases not matched to a gene: 9. The germline CDR1 and CDR2 sequences are MNHEY and SMNVEV (reference sequence). DNA for the CDR3: TGTGCCAGCAGGTTTAACAGGGGACCCAATGAAAAACTGTTTTTT. This codes for CASRFNRGPNEKLFF.

V and J are TRBV5-4 and TRBJ2-1; TRBD2 matches 12 bases. V gave up 2 bases and J gave up 3 bases; unmatched junction bases: 3. The length of the CDR3 is 16 residues. Per germline, CDR1 SGHNT and CDR2 YYREEE (reference sequence). The CDR3 nucleotides read TGTGCCAGCAGCTTTGGGACTAGCGGGTTCTACAATGAGCAGTTCTTC. Amino acid sequence: CASSFGTSGFYNEQFF.

The chain recombines TRBV28 with TRBJ2-7, with TRBD1 identical over 7 bases. V lost 8 bases, J lost 2 bases, and 9 bases stayed unmatched. The CDR3 runs to 14 residues. Germline values: CDR1 MDHEN, CDR2 SYDVKM. This chain's CDR3 is CASFLGGRPYEQYF. CDR3 DNA: TGTGCCAGCTTCTTAGGGGGCAGGCCCTACGAGCAGTACTTC.

The V gene is TRBV4-1, the J gene TRBJ2-1; 16 bases fit TRBD2. This CDR3 region has 16 residues. The germline V gene encodes CDR1 MGHRA and CDR2 YSYEKL. The ends lost 4 bases at V and 12 bases at J; junction bases unmatched: 9. CDR3 in amino acids: CASSLTGTSGGVGQFF. CDR3 coding DNA: TGCGCCAGCAGCCTTACCGGGACTAGCGGGGGGGTAGGGCAGTTCTTC.

The V call is TRBV10-3, the J call TRBJ1-5; a possible D gene is TRBD1 (6 bases). CDR1 and CDR2 (germline): ENHRY, SYGVKD. The V end was cut by 3 bases, the J end by 0 bases, with 15 bases between. The CDR3 covers 17 residues. This CDR3 is CAISDTTGRHSNQPQHF. The DNA of the CDR3 is TGTGCCATCAGTGATACAACAGGGCGACATAGCAATCAGCCCCAGCATTTT.

The J gene is TRBJ1-5, the V gene TRBV5-5; 11 bases are a match to TRBD1. Trimming at V came to 2 bases and at J to 2 bases, leaving 3 bases not matched to a gene. This CDR3 has 16 residues. The germline gives CDR1 SGHKS, CDR2 YYEKEE (reference sequence). This CDR3 reads CASSLGQGAGNQPQHF. CDR3 DNA sequence: TGTGCCAGCAGCTTAGGACAGGGGGCTGGCAATCAGCCCCAGCATTTT. Supplemented by reference TRBV5-5 and TRBJ1-5, the full variable domain reads DAGVTQSPTHLIKTRGQQVTLRCSPISGHKSVSWYQQVLGQGPQFIFQYYEKEERGRGNFPDRFSARQFPNYSSELNVNALLLGDSALYLCASSLGQGAGNQPQHFGDGTRLSIL.

This sequence joins TRBV7-6 and TRBJ2-2; a weak D match, TRBD1 (6 bases). Germline V CDR1 and CDR2: SGHVS, FNYEAQ. The CDR3 consists of 13 residues. Trimming pared 5 bases from V and 5 bases from J, leaving 9 bases between. The CDR3 spells CASSPQGTGELFF. The CDR3 DNA sequence: TGTGCCAGCAGCCCGCAGGGGACCGGGGAGCTGTTTTTT.

V usage is TRBV6-5 and J usage is TRBJ1-2; the D gene is possibly TRBD1 (5 bases). There are 12 residues in the CDR3. The V gene's germline CDR1 is MNHEY and CDR2 SVGAGI. Trimming took 6 bases from V and 4 from J, leaving 9 bases between them. This chain's CDR3 is CASSPDSYGYTF. CDR3 in DNA: TGTGCCAGCAGCCCCGACAGCTATGGCTACACCTTC.

The V call is TRBV25-1, the J call TRBJ1-4; TRBD1 matches 7 bases. With 2 bases clipped from V and 0 bases from J, the junction kept 9 bases outside the gene matches. Germline CDR1 is MGHDK and CDR2 is SYGVNS. The CDR3 is 18 residues long. The CDR3 DNA sequence: TGTGCCAGCAGTGAAAGCGAAACAGGGGATGCAACTAATGAAAAACTGTTTTTT. Residues: CASSESETGDATNEKLFF. The whole variable domain, filled in from reference TRBV25-1 and TRBJ1-4, reads EADIYQTPRYLVIGTGKKITLECSQTMGHDKMYWYQQDPGMELHLIHYSYGVNSTEKGDLSSESTVSRIRTEHFPLTLESARPSHTSQYLCASSESETGDATNEKLFFGSGTQLSVL.

This chain uses TRBV5-6 with TRBJ1-1; a possible D gene is TRBD1 (6 bases). Trimming left V 4 bases short and J 1 base short, with 8 bases between. The CDR3 loop spans 13 amino acids. The germline V gene has CDR1 SGHDT and CDR2 YYEEEE. The CDR3 DNA reads TGTGCCAGCAGCAAGGACAGGAACACTGAAGCTTTCTTT. Translation: CASSKDRNTEAFF.

The J gene is TRBJ1-4, the V gene TRBV5-8; 10 bases are shared with TRBD1. The CDR3 is made up of 15 amino acids. Germline loops: CDR1 SGHTS, CDR2 YDEGEE. After removal of 5 bases from V and 8 bases from J, the junction contained 9 bases not matched to a gene. The chain's CDR3 is CASRYRQGAGEKLFF. DNA for the CDR3: TGTGCCAGCAGATACCGACAGGGGGCGGGGGAAAAACTGTTTTTT. Combining the CDR3 with reference TRBV5-8 and TRBJ1-4 gives the whole variable domain EAGVTQSPTHLIKTRGQQATLRCSPISGHTSVYWYQQALGLGLQFLLWYDEGEERNRGNFPPRFSGRQFPNYSSELNVNALELEDSALYLCASRYRQGAGEKLFFGSGTQLSVL.